The present entry profiles one T cell receptor (beta chain) with its context. The data were obtained in a study of tumour-infiltrating T cells in Burkitt lymphoma. Overall study context: Productive clonality predicted overall and progression-free survival.

Using immunoSEQ multiplex PCR, the repertoire was profiled, and TCRdb retains in-frame clones only, with some absent. There are around 14,000 clones in the sample; around 80% occur only once, and approximately 7.7% lies in the top ten. Sequences were obtained from tumor tissue. This receptor was taken from a human donor with diffuse large B-cell lymphoma.

CDR3 region: CASSQGTGNEQYF. In nucleotides, the CDR3 is TGCGCCAGCAGCCAAGGCACAGGCAACGAGCAGTACTTC. V usage is TRBV4-1 and J usage is TRBJ2-7, with D possibly being TRBD1 (5 bases). This CDR3 comprises 13 residues. Germline V gene sequence: CDR1 MGHRA, CDR2 YSYEKL. V was cut by 1 base and J by 5 bases, with 9 bases left in between.